Given below is one TCR beta chain in context. What it recognizes is unknown. This sample stems from a study of CD8 T cells in ankylosing spondylitis. Study-wide points: Disease-associated clones were CD8+ and fairly uncommon in peripheral blood. A motif in TCR beta, a set of seven to nine highly homologous variants, appeared characteristic of ankylosing spondylitis blood.

TCRdb reprocessed the 5' RACE reads with MiXCR, giving one entry per CDR3 protein. The sample shows 380,000 or so distinct CDR3 sequences, 20% of them seen only once. The CDR3 has 13 amino acids. Trimming took off 6 bases at V and 1 base at J, with 9 bases between the two ends. The TCR originated in a male donor with ankylosing spondylitis or in good health (not recorded which). The chain joins TRBV12-3 or TRBV12-4 to TRBJ1-2, with D possibly matching TRBD1 (6 bases). Sequenced input: blood, either unsorted or a sorted T cell fraction (not recorded which). The CDR3 spells CASRGQLNYGYTF. The CDR3 nucleotides read TGTGCCAGCAGAGGACAGCTTAACTATGGCTACACCTTC.